This T cell receptor (beta chain) was sequenced during a study of breast tumors, draining lymph nodes, adjacent tissues. Germline lookup yields CDR1 MDHEN and CDR2 SYDVKM. Trimming took 8 bases from V and 8 from J, leaving 13 bases between them. CDR3 length equals 12 residues. TCRdb independently ran MiXCR on the multiplex PCR reads; one entry per CDR3 protein. The sample records 15,000 to 20,000 distinct CDR3 sequences, 45% being singletons. The rearrangement links TRBV28 to TRBJ1-5, with a weak D call TRBD1 (6 bases). Sequenced input: tumor-adjacent breast tissue. This TCR was recovered from a female donor with breast cancer. Some clones in this sample may be carry-over from other donors' samples. Written as DNA, the CDR3 is TGTGCCAGCCTATCAACAGGGAAGCCCCAGCATTTT. As protein: CASLSTGKPQHF. Drawing the rest from reference TRBV28 and TRBJ1-5, the complete variable domain is DVKVTQSSRYLVKRTGEKVFLECVQDMDHENMFWYRQDPGLGLRLIYFSYDVKMKEKGDIPEGYSVSREKKERFSLILESASTNQTSMYLCASLSTGKPQHFGDGTRLSIL.